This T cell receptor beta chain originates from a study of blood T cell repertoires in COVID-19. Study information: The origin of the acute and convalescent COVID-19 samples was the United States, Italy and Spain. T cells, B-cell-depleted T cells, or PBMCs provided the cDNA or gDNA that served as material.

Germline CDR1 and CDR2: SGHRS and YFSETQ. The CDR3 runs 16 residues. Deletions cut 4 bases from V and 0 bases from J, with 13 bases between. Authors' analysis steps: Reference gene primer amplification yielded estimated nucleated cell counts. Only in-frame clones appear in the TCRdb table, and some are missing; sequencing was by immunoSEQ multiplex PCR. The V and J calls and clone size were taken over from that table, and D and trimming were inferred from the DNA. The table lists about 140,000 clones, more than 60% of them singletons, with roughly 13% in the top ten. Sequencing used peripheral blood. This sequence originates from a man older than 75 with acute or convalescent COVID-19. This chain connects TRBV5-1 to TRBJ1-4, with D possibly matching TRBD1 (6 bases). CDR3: CASSTGTIATNEKLFF. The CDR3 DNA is TGCGCCAGCAGCACCGGGACAATTGCAACTAATGAAAAACTGTTTTTT. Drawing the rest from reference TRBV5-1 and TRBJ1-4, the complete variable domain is KAGVTQTPRYLIKTRGQQVTLSCSPISGHRSVSWYQQTPGQGLQFLFEYFSETQRNKGNFPGRFSGRQFSNSRSEMNVSTLELGDSALYLCASSTGTIATNEKLFFGSGTQLSVL.